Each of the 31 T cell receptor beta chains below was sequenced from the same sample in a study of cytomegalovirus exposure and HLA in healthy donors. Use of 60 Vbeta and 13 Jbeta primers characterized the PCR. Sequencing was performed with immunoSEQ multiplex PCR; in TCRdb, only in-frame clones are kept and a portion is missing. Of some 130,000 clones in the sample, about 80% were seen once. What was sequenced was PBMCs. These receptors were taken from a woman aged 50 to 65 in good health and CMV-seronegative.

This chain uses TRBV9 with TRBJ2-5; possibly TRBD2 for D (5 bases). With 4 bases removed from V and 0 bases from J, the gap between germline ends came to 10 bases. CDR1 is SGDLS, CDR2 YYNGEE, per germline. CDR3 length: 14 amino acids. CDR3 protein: CASSTDYDQETQYF. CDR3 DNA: TGTGCCAGCAGCACTGACTACGACCAAGAGACCCAGTACTTC.

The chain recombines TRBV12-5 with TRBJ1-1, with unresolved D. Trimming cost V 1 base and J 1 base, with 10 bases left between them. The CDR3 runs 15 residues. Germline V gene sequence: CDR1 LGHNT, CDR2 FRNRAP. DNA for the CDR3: TGTGCTAGTGGTTTGGGTCCCGGGGAGAACACTGAAGCTTTCTTT. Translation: CASGLGPGENTEAFF.

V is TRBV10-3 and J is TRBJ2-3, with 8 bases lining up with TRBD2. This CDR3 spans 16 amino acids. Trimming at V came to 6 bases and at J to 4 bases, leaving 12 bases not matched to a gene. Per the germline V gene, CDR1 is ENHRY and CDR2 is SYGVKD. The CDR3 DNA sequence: TGTGCCATCAGCCCAACCGTCGGGAGGGCCCCAGATACGCAGTATTTT. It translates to CAISPTVGRAPDTQYF.

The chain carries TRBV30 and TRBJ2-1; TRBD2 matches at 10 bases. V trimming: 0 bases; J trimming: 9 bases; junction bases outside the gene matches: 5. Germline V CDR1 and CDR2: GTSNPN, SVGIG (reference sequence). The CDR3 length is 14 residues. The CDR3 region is CAWSVLAGRGEQFF. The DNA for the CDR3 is TGTGCCTGGAGTGTACTAGCGGGGCGGGGTGAGCAGTTCTTC.

CDR3: CAISESFLAGGHPYEQYF. The CDR3 DNA sequence: TGTGCCATCAGTGAGTCGTTTCTAGCGGGAGGCCATCCCTACGAGCAGTACTTC. The chain is built from TRBV10-3 and TRBJ2-7, with 11 bases matching TRBD2. J lost 2 bases, V lost 0 bases, and 9 bases had no gene match. This CDR3 spans 18 amino acids. The germline CDR1 and CDR2 sequences are ENHRY and SYGVKD.

The CDR3 spells CASAKIGASITNEQFF. As DNA, the CDR3 is TGTGCCAGCGCCAAAATTGGGGCATCCATTACCAATGAGCAGTTCTTC. The gene calls are TRBV9 and TRBJ2-1, with D possibly TRBD1 on 5 matching bases. V was cut by 7 bases and J by 6 bases, with 23 bases left in between. The CDR3 is 16 residues long. Per the germline V gene, CDR1 is SGDLS and CDR2 is YYNGEE. The full variable domain, with the rest looked up from reference TRBV9 and TRBJ2-1, is DSGVTQTPKHLITATGQRVTLRCSPRSGDLSVYWYQQSLDQGLQFLIQYYNGEERAKGNILERFSAQQFPDLHSELNLSSLELGDSALYFCASAKIGASITNEQFFGPGTRLTVL.

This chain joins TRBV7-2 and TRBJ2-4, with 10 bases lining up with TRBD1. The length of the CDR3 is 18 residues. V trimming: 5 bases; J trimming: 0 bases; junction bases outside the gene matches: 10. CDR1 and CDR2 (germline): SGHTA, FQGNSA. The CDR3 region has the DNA TGTGCCAGCAGCCTATGGACAGGGGGGACCCTAGCCAAAAACATTCAGTACTTC. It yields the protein CASSLWTGGTLAKNIQYF.

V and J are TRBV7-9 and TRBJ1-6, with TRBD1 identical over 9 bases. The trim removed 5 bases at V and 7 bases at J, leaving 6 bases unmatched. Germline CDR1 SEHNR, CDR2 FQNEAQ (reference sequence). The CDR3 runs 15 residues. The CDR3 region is CASSLIGQGNSPLHF. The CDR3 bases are TGTGCCAGCAGCCTCATTGGACAGGGGAATTCACCCCTCCACTTT.

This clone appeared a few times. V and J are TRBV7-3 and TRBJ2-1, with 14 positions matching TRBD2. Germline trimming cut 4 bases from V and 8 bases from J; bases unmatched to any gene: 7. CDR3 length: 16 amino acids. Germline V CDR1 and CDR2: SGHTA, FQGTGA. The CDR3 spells CASSSRLAGGLDEQFF. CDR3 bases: TGTGCCAGCAGCTCCCGACTAGCGGGAGGGTTGGATGAGCAGTTCTTC.

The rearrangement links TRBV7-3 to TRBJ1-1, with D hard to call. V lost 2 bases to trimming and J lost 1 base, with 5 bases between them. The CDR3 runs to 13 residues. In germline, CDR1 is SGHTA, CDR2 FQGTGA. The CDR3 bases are TGTGCCAGCAGCTTAGTCTGGAACACTGAAGCTTTCTTT. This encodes CASSLVWNTEAFF.

This chain's CDR3 is CASSLLGQGGDTGELFF. CDR3 bases: TGTGCCAGCAGTTTACTCGGACAGGGGGGGGACACCGGGGAGCTGTTTTTT. The V and J genes are TRBV27 and TRBJ2-2; 10 positions match TRBD1. Germline CDR1 reads MNHEY; CDR2 reads SMNVEV (reference sequence). The V segment lost 2 bases and the J segment 3 bases; nucleotides outside the gene matches: 6. This CDR3 has 17 residues.

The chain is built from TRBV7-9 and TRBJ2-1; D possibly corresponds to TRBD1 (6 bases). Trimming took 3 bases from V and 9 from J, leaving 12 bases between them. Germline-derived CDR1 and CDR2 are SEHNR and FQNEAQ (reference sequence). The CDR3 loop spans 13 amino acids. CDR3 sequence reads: CASSLKTGGEQFF. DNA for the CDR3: TGTGCCAGCAGCTTGAAGACAGGAGGTGAGCAGTTCTTC.

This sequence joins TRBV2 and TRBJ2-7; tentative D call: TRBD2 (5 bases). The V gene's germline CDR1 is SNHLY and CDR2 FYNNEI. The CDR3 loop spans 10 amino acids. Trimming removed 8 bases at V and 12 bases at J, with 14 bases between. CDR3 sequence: CASRSGDVYF. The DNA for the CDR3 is TGTGCCAGCCGGAGCGGTGATGTGTACTTC.

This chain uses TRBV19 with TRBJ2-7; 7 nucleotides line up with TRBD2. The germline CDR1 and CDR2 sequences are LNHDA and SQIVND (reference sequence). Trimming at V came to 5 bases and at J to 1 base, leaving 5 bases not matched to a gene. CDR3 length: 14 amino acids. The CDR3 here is CASSVKGGSYEQYF. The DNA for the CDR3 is TGTGCCAGTAGTGTAAAGGGAGGGTCCTACGAGCAGTACTTC.

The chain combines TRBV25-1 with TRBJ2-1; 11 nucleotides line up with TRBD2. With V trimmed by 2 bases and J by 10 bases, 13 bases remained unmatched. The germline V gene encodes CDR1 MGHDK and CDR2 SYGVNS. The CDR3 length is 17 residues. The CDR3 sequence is CASSETGSGRVNSEQFF. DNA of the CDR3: TGTGCCAGCAGTGAAACTGGTAGCGGGAGGGTTAACAGCGAGCAGTTCTTC.

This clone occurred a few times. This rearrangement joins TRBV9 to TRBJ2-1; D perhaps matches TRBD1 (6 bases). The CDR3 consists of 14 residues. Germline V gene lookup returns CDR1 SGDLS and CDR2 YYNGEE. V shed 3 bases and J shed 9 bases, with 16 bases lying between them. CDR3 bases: TGTGCCAGCAGCGCATCCCAGGGGTTCGGTGAGCAGTTCTTC. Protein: CASSASQGFGEQFF.

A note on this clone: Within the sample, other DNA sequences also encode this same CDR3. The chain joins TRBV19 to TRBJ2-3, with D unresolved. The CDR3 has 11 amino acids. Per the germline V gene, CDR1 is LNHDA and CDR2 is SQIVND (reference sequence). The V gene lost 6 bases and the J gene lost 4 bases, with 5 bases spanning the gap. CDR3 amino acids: CASRSADTQYF. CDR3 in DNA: TGTGCCAGTAGGTCTGCAGATACGCAGTATTTT.

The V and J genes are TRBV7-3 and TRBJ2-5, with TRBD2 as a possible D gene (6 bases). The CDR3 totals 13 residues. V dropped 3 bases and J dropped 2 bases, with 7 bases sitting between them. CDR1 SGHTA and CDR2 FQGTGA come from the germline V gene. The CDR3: CASSFGTQETQYF. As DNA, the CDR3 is TGTGCCAGCAGCTTCGGGACTCAAGAGACCCAGTACTTC.

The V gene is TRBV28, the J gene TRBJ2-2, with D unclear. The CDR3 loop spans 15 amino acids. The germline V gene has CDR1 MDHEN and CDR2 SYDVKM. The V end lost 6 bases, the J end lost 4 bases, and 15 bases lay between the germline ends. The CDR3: CASRVSLFSTGELFF. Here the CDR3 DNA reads TGTGCCAGCAGAGTGTCCCTCTTTAGCACCGGGGAGCTGTTTTTT.

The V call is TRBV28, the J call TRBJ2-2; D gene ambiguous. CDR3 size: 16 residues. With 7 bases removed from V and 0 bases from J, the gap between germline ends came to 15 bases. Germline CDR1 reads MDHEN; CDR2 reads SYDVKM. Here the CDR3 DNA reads TGTGCCAGCACCACCTGGGTAGCAGCGAACACCGGGGAGCTGTTTTTT. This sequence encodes CASTTWVAANTGELFF.

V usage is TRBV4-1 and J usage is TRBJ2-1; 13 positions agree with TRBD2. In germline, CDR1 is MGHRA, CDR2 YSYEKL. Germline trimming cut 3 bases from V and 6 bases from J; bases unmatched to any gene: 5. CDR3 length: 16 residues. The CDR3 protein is CASSQELAGGRNEQFF. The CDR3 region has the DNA TGCGCCAGCAGCCAGGAACTAGCGGGAGGGCGCAATGAGCAGTTCTTC.

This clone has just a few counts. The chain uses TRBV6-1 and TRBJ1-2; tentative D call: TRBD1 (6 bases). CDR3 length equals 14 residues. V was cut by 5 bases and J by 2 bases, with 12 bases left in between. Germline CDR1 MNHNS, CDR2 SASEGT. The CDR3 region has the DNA TGTGCCAGCAGTCCAAAAACAGGGAACTATGGCTACACCTTC. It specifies CASSPKTGNYGYTF.

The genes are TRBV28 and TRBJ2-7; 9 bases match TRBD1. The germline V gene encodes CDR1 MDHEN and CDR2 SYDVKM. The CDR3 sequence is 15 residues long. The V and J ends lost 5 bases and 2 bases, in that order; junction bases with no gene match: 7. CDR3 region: CASSQQGAITYEQYV. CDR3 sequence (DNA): TGTGCCAGCAGTCAACAGGGGGCGATAACCTACGAGCAGTACGTC.

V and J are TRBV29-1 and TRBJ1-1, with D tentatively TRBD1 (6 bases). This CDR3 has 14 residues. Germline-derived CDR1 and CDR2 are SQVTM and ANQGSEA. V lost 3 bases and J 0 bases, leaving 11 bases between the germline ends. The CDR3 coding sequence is TGCAGCGTTGAGAGGGGGGGGGTGAACACTGAAGCTTTCTTT. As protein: CSVERGGVNTEAFF.

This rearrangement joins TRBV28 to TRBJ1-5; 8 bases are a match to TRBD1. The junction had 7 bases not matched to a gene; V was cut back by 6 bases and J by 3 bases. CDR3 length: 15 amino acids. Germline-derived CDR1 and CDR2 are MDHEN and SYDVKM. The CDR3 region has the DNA TGTGCCAGCAGCGCTGGACAGGGCTACAATCAGCCCCAGCATTTT. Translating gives CASSAGQGYNQPQHF.

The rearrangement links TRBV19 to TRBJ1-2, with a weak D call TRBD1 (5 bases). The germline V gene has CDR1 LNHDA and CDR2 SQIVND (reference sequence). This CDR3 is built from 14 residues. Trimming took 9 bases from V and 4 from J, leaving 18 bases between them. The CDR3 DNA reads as TGTGCCAGCTACTCCGGTCTGGGGGGCTATGGCTACACCTTC. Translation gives CASYSGLGGYGYTF.

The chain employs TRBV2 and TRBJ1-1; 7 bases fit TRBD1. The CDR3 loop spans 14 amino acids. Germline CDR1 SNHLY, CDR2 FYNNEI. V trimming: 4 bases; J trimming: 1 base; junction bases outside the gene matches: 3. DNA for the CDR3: TGTGCCAGCAGTGTACAGGGGACGAACACTGAAGCTTTCTTT. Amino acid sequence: CASSVQGTNTEAFF.

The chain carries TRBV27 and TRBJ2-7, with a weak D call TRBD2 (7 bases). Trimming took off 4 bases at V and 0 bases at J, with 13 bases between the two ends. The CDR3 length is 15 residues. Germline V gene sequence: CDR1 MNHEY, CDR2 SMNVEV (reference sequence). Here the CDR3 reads CASSSNGGPSYEQYV. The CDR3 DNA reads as TGTGCCAGCAGTTCTAACGGGGGGCCCTCCTACGAGCAGTACGTC.

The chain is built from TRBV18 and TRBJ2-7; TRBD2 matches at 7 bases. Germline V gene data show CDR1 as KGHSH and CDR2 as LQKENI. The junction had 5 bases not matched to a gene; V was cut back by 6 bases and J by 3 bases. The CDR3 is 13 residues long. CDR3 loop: CASSFSGIYEQYF. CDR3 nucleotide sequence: TGTGCCAGCTCCTTCAGCGGGATCTACGAGCAGTACTTC.

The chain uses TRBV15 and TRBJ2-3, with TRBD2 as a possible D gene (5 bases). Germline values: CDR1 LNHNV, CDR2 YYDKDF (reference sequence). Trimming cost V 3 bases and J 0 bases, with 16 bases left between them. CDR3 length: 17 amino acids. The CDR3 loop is CATSREVSTISTDTQYF. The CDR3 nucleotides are TGTGCCACCAGCAGGGAGGTTTCGACAATTAGCACAGATACGCAGTATTTT.

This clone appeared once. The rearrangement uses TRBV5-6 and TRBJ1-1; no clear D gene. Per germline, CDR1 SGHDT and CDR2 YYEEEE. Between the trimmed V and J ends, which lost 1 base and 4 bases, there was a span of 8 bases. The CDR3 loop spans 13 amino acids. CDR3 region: CASSLYLSTEAFF. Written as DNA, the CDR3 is TGTGCCAGCAGCTTGTATCTTAGCACTGAAGCTTTCTTT. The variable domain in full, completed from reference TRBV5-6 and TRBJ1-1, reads DAGVTQSPTHLIKTRGQQVTLRCSPKSGHDTVSWYQQALGQGPQFIFQYYEEEERQRGNFPDRFSGHQFPNYSSELNVNALLLGDSALYLCASSLYLSTEAFFGQGTRLTVV.